These 31 T cell receptor beta chains share one sample of origin, sequenced in a study of neurological immune-mediated disorders. A single record per CDR3 protein comes from TCRdb applying MiXCR to the 5' RACE reads. The data show fewer than 85,000 distinct CDR3 sequences, with more than 15% seen just once and 15% to 17% held by the top ten. The sample consisted of PBMCs. These receptors originate from a woman aged 35 to 49 in good health.

This clonotype occurred many times. The J gene is TRBJ1-2, the V gene TRBV7-2; D remains unclear. Germline-derived CDR1 and CDR2 are SGHTA and FQGNSA. The CDR3 is 13 amino acids. With 2 bases removed from V and 6 bases from J, the gap between germline ends came to 10 bases. This chain's CDR3 is CASSLRQADGYTF. CDR3 bases: TGTGCCAGCAGCTTACGCCAAGCTGATGGCTACACCTTC.

There are many counts of this clonotype. The CDR3 region has the DNA TGTGCCAGCAGCTTAGGTTTTAAAGGGGCTACTAATGGGCCCCAGCATTTT. It specifies CASSLGFKGATNGPQHF. The chain couples TRBV7-2 to TRBJ1-5; perhaps TRBD1 as D (5 bases). The CDR3 contains 17 residues. Per the germline V gene, CDR1 is SGHTA and CDR2 is FQGNSA. The germline V and J ends were trimmed by 1 base and 9 bases, with 22 bases remaining between them.

V is TRBV6-2 or TRBV6-3 and J is TRBJ1-1, with D hard to call. Germline V CDR1 and CDR2: MNHEY, SVGEGT. V was clipped by 0 bases and J by 2 bases, with 10 bases between them. The length of the CDR3 is 15 residues. CDR3 loop: CASSYSRTLNTEAFF. CDR3 DNA: TGTGCCAGCAGTTACTCACGAACCCTTAACACTGAAGCTTTCTTT.

This clonotype has a count of ten or more. The chain links TRBV10-3 to TRBJ1-6; maybe TRBD1 (6 bases). From germline, CDR1 is ENHRY and CDR2 SYGVKD. The CDR3 has 14 amino acids. V dropped 10 bases and J dropped 6 bases, with 16 bases sitting between them. The CDR3: CATAPGAGNSPLHF. The CDR3 coding sequence is TGTGCCACCGCCCCAGGGGCCGGTAATTCACCCCTCCACTTT.

This clonotype was found many times. This rearrangement joins TRBV12-3 or TRBV12-4 to TRBJ1-1, with 9 positions matching TRBD1. CDR3 size: 14 residues. The V and J ends lost 3 bases and 6 bases, in that order; junction bases with no gene match: 5. As DNA, the CDR3 is TGTGCCAGCAGTTTTCAACAGGGGGCCGCTGAAGCTTTCTTT. This gives the protein CASSFQQGAAEAFF.

In this sample, this clonotype turned up many times. The CDR3 DNA reads as TGTGCCAGCAGCTTAGATCCAGGGGGCAATGAGCAGTTCTTC. It codes for CASSLDPGGNEQFF. The chain has TRBV7-2 and TRBJ2-1, with TRBD1 matching over 7 bases. Germline V gene data show CDR1 as SGHTA and CDR2 as FQGNSA. The junction had 3 bases not matched to a gene; V was cut back by 1 base and J by 6 bases. The CDR3 sequence is 14 residues long.

The CDR3 coding sequence is TGTGCCAGCAGCTTACGGTCAGGGCGGAACACCGAGCTGTTTTTT. It is translated as CASSLRSGRNTELFF. This chain links TRBV7-2 with TRBJ2-2; a possible D gene is TRBD1 (5 bases). Between the trimmed V and J ends, which lost 2 bases and 11 bases, there was a span of 18 bases. This CDR3 comprises 15 residues. Germline-derived CDR1 and CDR2 are SGHTA and FQGNSA.

In regard to this clonotype: One junction end disagrees with the germline gene, perhaps due to a read error. The genes are TRBV20-1 and TRBJ1-1; unclear D gene. The CDR3 consists of 14 residues. Germline CDR1 and CDR2: DFQATT and SNEGSKA (reference sequence). For the CDR3, the DNA is TGCAGTGATACCTACGCGGCTTCCACTCCTGAACCTTTCTTT. Protein sequence: CSDTYAASTPEPFF.

The sample holds many counts of this clonotype. This sequence joins TRBV12-3 or TRBV12-4 and TRBJ1-2; D uncertain. The CDR3 contains 16 residues. V lost 6 bases, J lost 4 bases, and 21 bases lay in between. For the CDR3, the DNA is TGTGCCAGCAGCCCAGACACGCCACCAGTCAGCTATGGCTACACCTTC. Translating it yields CASSPDTPPVSYGYTF.

The sample holds many counts of this clonotype. The rearrangement links TRBV4-1 to TRBJ2-3, with TRBD1 as a possible D gene (5 bases). This CDR3 has 13 amino acids. Deletions cut 4 bases from V and 4 bases from J, with 9 bases between. Germline CDR1 reads MGHRA; CDR2 reads YSYEKL. This CDR3 is CASSPQGADTQYF. The CDR3 nucleotides are TGCGCCAGCAGCCCCCAGGGTGCAGATACGCAGTATTTT.

The CDR3, as DNA: TGTGCCAGCAGCTCCCATCGACGACAGGGGGCCTACAATGAGCAGTTCTTC. It specifies CASSSHRRQGAYNEQFF. The chain links TRBV5-4 to TRBJ2-1, with TRBD1 matching 9 bases. The ends lost 3 bases at V and 2 bases at J; junction bases unmatched: 9. Germline lookup yields CDR1 SGHNT and CDR2 YYREEE (reference sequence). The CDR3 covers 17 residues.

The V and J genes are TRBV12-3 or TRBV12-4 and TRBJ2-3, with 13 nucleotides matching TRBD2. The length of the CDR3 is 17 residues. The V gene end was trimmed by 6 bases and the J gene end by 1 base; junction bases not matched to a gene: 7. Here the CDR3 DNA reads TGTGCCAGCAGCCCCCCAGGACTAGCGGGGGGCACAGATACGCAGTATTTT. Its translation is CASSPPGLAGGTDTQYF.

This chain links TRBV12-3 or TRBV12-4 with TRBJ2-1, with D tentatively TRBD1 or TRBD2 (6 bases each). This CDR3 has 15 residues. V shed 1 base and J shed 7 bases, with 14 bases lying between them. The CDR3 region is CASSLVGGIGNEQFF. The CDR3 bases are TGTGCCAGCAGTTTAGTGGGGGGCATCGGGAATGAGCAGTTCTTC.

This clonotype was seen ten or more times. The chain recombines TRBV4-3 with TRBJ2-5; D is unclear. The CDR3 loop spans 15 amino acids. Trimming pared 6 bases from V and 7 bases from J, leaving 21 bases between. Germline CDR1 LGHNA, CDR2 YSLEER. CDR3 sequence: CASSPTVGKHGTQYF. The CDR3 nucleotides read TGCGCCAGCAGTCCGACCGTAGGCAAGCACGGGACCCAGTACTTC.

In this sample, this clonotype turned up many times. The chain recombines TRBV12-3 or TRBV12-4 with TRBJ2-1; D tentatively reads TRBD1 or TRBD2 (5 bases each). The CDR3 is 13 residues long. Trimming took 8 bases from V and 10 from J, leaving 18 bases between them. CDR3 coding DNA: TGTGCCAGCTCCGCCACCCGGGACGGAGAGCAGTTCTTC. Amino acid sequence: CASSATRDGEQFF.

The chain joins TRBV2 to TRBJ2-1; 7 positions match TRBD1. The J call may be incorrect, as the DNA end agrees better with TRBJ2-5. Germline V CDR1 and CDR2: SNHLY, FYNNEI. There are 15 residues in the CDR3. CDR3 residues: CASSEQGESWETQYF. The DNA for the CDR3 is TGTGCCAGCAGTGAACAGGGGGAGTCCTGGGAGACCCAGTACTTC.

This clonotype was counted at least ten times. The rearrangement uses TRBV25-1 and TRBJ1-1; maybe TRBD1 (5 bases). The CDR3 sequence is 13 residues long. V gave up 2 bases and J gave up 8 bases, with 12 bases separating them. CDR1 MGHDK and CDR2 SYGVNS come from the germline V gene. CDR3 coding DNA: TGTGCCAGCAGTGAAGGGGGGGTTGGAGAAGCTTTCTTT. Encoded protein: CASSEGGVGEAFF.

This clonotype was found many times. The gene calls are TRBV15 and TRBJ2-1, with 8 bases lining up with TRBD2. V shed 3 bases, J shed 6 bases, and the junction held 10 bases outside the gene matches. The V gene's germline CDR1 is LNHNV and CDR2 YYDKDF (reference sequence). The CDR3 consists of 16 residues. The CDR3 DNA follows: TGTGCCACCAGCAGCGGATCTAGCGGGCGGCTCAATGAGCAGTTCTTC. Translating it yields CATSSGSSGRLNEQFF. Complete variable domain (other parts from reference TRBV15 and TRBJ2-1): DAMVIQNPRYQVTQFGKPVTLSCSQTLNHNVMYWYQQKSSQAPKLLFHYYDKDFNNEADTPDNFQSRRPNTSFCFLDIRSPGLGDTAMYLCATSSGSSGRLNEQFFGPGTRLTVL.

This clonotype was seen many times. The chain links TRBV5-1 to TRBJ2-5, with a possible D match to TRBD1 (6 bases). This CDR3 comprises 14 residues. Trimming removed 1 base from V and 3 bases from J, with 10 bases in between. Per germline, CDR1 SGHRS and CDR2 YFSETQ. This CDR3 reads CASSLTGSKETQYF. The DNA for the CDR3 is TGCGCCAGCAGCTTGACAGGGAGTAAAGAGACCCAGTACTTC. The full variable domain, with the rest looked up from reference TRBV5-1 and TRBJ2-5, is KAGVTQTPRYLIKTRGQQVTLSCSPISGHRSVSWYQQTPGQGLQFLFEYFSETQRNKGNFPGRFSGRQFSNSRSEMNVSTLELGDSALYLCASSLTGSKETQYFGPGTRLLVL.

As for this clonotype: One end of the junction fails to match germline, which may point to a read error. The V and J genes are TRBV14 and TRBJ2-2; 9 nucleotides agree with TRBD1. This CDR3 comprises 16 residues. Germline CDR1 SGHDN, CDR2 FVKESK. The DNA of the CDR3 is TGTGCCAGCAGCAAGCGACCGGGACAGGGAACCGGGGACCTGTTTTTT. Its protein product is CASSKRPGQGTGDLFF.

Notes on this clonotype: This may be a read error, as it is one base from a much larger clone. V usage is TRBV7-2 and J usage is TRBJ1-3; possible D gene TRBD1, 5 bases. The CDR3 totals 15 residues. Looked up from germline, CDR1 is SGHTA and CDR2 is FQGNSA. CDR3 residues: CVSSSRGGFGNTIYF. CDR3 sequence (DNA): TGTGTCAGCAGCTCGAGGGGAGGTTTTGGAAACACCATATATTTT.

The sample holds many counts of this clonotype. This sequence joins TRBV3-1 and TRBJ1-5; TRBD1 agrees at 9 bases. V lost 0 bases, J lost 6 bases, and 6 bases stayed unmatched. The CDR3 length is 16 residues. Germline CDR1 reads LGHDT; CDR2 reads YNNKEL (reference sequence). In DNA, the CDR3 is TGTGCCAGCAGCCAAGATATGGGACAGGGAGTTCAGCCCCAGCATTTT. Translated, it gives CASSQDMGQGVQPQHF.

This clonotype has a count of ten or more. The chain has TRBV18 and TRBJ2-7; no reliable D call. From germline, CDR1 is KGHSH and CDR2 LQKENI. V lost 2 bases to trimming and J lost 5 bases, with 7 bases between them. The CDR3 covers 12 residues. CDR3 protein: CASSPGFHEQYV. In DNA form, the CDR3 reads TGTGCCAGCTCACCAGGGTTCCACGAGCAGTACGTC.

This chain links TRBV5-5 with TRBJ2-2, with D unclear. The CDR3 is 15 amino acids. V lost 0 bases and J 2 bases, leaving 8 bases between the germline ends. Germline values: CDR1 SGHKS, CDR2 YYEKEE (reference sequence). The DNA of the CDR3 is TGTGCCAGCAGCTTGGAACCAGGAAACACCGGGGAGCTGTTTTTT. Translated, it gives CASSLEPGNTGELFF.

This chain uses TRBV6-5 with TRBJ1-2, with D maybe TRBD1 (5 bases). From germline, CDR1 is MNHEY and CDR2 SVGAGI. V was clipped by 6 bases and J by 3 bases, with 11 bases between them. This CDR3 is 13 amino acids long. For the CDR3, the DNA is TGTGCCAGCAGGGGGGGGGATTACTATGGCTACACCTTC. This codes for CASRGGDYYGYTF.

As to this clonotype: This may come from a read error, since a much larger clone is one base off. V gene TRBV6-1 combines with J gene TRBJ2-3; D possibly matches TRBD1 or TRBD2 (6 bases each). CDR1 is MNHNS and CDR2 is SASEGT in the germline V gene. The CDR3 runs to 15 residues. The CDR3 region has the DNA TGTGCCAGCAGTGCCAACTTGAGGGGGGCAGATAGGCAGTATTTT. It translates to CASSANLRGADRQYF.

The V call is TRBV4-1, the J call TRBJ2-7, with 8 bases that match TRBD1. V dropped 0 bases and J dropped 6; count of bases not matched to a gene: 16. Germline values: CDR1 MGHRA, CDR2 YSYEKL. The CDR3 consists of 18 residues. This CDR3 reads CASSQEAQGAFLRGEQYF. CDR3 DNA: TGCGCCAGCAGCCAAGAGGCCCAGGGGGCTTTCTTGCGGGGCGAGCAGTACTTC.

This clonotype was recorded at least ten times. The chain combines TRBV18 with TRBJ1-1; no firm D call. The CDR3 has 13 residues. Deletions cut 5 bases from V and 4 bases from J, with 11 bases between. Germline assignment: CDR1 KGHSH and CDR2 LQKENI. This chain's CDR3 is CASSEQRGTEAFF. CDR3 nucleotide sequence: TGTGCCAGCTCAGAACAGCGAGGCACTGAAGCTTTCTTT.

This clonotype was observed at least ten times. The chain links TRBV12-3 or TRBV12-4 to TRBJ1-2; maybe TRBD1 (5 bases). The CDR3 has 14 residues. Trimming stripped 7 bases from V and 2 bases from J, with 14 bases between. In nucleotides, the CDR3 is TGTGCCAGCACCAACTATCGGGGGAACTATGGCTACACCTTC. This encodes CASTNYRGNYGYTF.

This clonotype has at least ten counts. V gene TRBV18 combines with J gene TRBJ1-2; D perhaps matches TRBD1 (6 bases). The germline V gene encodes CDR1 KGHSH and CDR2 LQKENI. This CDR3 spans 14 amino acids. V was shortened by 6 bases and J by 6 bases, with 17 bases between the two germline ends. The CDR3 spells CASSTFVGDNGYTF. In DNA form, the CDR3 reads TGTGCCAGCTCTACCTTTGTCGGGGACAATGGCTACACCTTC.

In its sample, this clonotype was seen many times. V usage is TRBV12-3 or TRBV12-4 and J usage is TRBJ1-2; D is unclear. The V end was cut by 8 bases, the J end by 8 bases, with 12 bases between. The length of the CDR3 is 11 residues. CDR3 loop: CASSPGVGYTF. In DNA, the CDR3 is TGTGCCAGCTCCCCCGGAGTGGGCTACACCTTC.